This record concerns one T cell receptor beta chain sequence. This record belongs to a study of monozygotic twins with inflammatory bowel disease. UMIs bearing a 6-nucleotide sample barcode were added through template switching. Reprocessing the 5' RACE reads, TCRdb reports a single entry for every CDR3 protein and omits DNA. The sample has about 300,000 distinct CDR3 sequences. Researchers isolated total RNA from whole blood without sorting T cells. CDR1 is SGHTA and CDR2 is FQGNSA in the germline V gene. The CDR3 covers 12 residues. The sample was blood. This sequence originates from a human donor with ulcerative colitis or Crohn's disease, or a healthy co-twin of an affected twin (not recorded which). The chain links TRBV7-2 to TRBJ2-7; without DNA, the TCRdb call of TRBD2 cannot be checked. This chain's CDR3 is CASSLVLAPLDF.